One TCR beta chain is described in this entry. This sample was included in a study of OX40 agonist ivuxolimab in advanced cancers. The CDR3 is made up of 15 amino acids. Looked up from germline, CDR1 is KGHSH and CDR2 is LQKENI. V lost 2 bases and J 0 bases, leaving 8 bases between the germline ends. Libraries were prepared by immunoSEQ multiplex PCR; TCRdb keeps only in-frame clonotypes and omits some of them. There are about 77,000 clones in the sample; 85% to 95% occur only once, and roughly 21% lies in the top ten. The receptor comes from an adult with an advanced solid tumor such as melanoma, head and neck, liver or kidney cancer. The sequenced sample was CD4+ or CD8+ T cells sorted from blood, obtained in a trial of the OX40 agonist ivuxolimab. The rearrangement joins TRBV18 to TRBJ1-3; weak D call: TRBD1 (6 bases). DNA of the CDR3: TGTGCCAGCTCACCAGGGGGCTTCTCTGGAAACACCATATATTTT. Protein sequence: CASSPGGFSGNTIYF.